This T cell receptor (beta chain) stems from a study of blood T cell repertoires in COVID-19. About the research overall: The analysed material was cDNA or gDNA that came from T cells, B-cell-depleted T cells, or PBMCs.

Original methodology: Scientists estimated how many nucleated cells there were by amplifying reference gene primers. The method was immunoSEQ multiplex PCR; TCRdb's version includes in-frame clones alone and lacks a portion of them. V, J and clone size are taken as reported in that table, and D and trimming were inferred from the DNA itself. The sample comprises under 150,000 clones, about 79% of which are singletons, and 4.5% rests with the top ten. V was shortened by 4 bases and J by 4 bases, with 5 bases between the two germline ends. Germline V gene lookup returns CDR1 SGHNT and CDR2 YENEEA. The CDR3 covers 12 residues.

The source is a woman older than 75 with active or convalescent COVID-19. Sequenced: peripheral blood. The V gene is TRBV11-3, the J gene TRBJ2-1, with D uncertain. The CDR3 coding sequence is TGTGCCAGCAGCTCCTATTACAATGAGCAGTTCTTC. Translating gives CASSSYYNEQFF.